The clone carrying this TCR beta chain was recorded many times. These data belong to a study of regulatory T cells in long-lasting Graves disease. The CDR3 contains 15 residues. The V gene's germline CDR1 is KGHSH and CDR2 LQKENI. Trimming pared 6 bases from V and 14 bases from J, leaving 26 bases between. CDR3 regions were amplified by Arm-PCR using iRepertoire HTBI primers to build TCR beta libraries. MiXCR was run by TCRdb on the multiplex PCR reads, yielding one entry per CDR3 protein. The sample includes roughly 320,000 distinct CDR3 sequences, approximately 15% of them seen just once. This sample's time point: newly diagnosed GD, antithyroid drugs for less than 3 months. PBMC-extracted RNA yielded the TCR library. These sequences were also reported in another study, on T cells in Graves' hyperthyroidism and ophthalmopathy.

Source: peripheral blood mononuclear cells (PBMCs), taken at new diagnosis, from a patient treated with antithyroid drugs. This rearrangement joins TRBV18 to TRBJ2-1; D may be TRBD2 (7 bases). The clonotype originates from a man aged 35-49 years with Graves disease. The CDR3, as DNA: TGTGCCAGCTCTCCCCCGGTGCGGGGGCTTGGACACGAGTTCTTC. Its protein product is CASSPPVRGLGHEFF.